This T cell receptor beta chain was sequenced during a study of patients and donors after allogeneic stem cell transplantation. One entry per CDR3 protein, called by TCRdb with MiXCR from the RT-PCR reads. The sample lists more than 75,000 distinct CDR3 sequences, 4% to 5% occurring once. CDR1 SGHTS and CDR2 YDEGEE come from the germline V gene. V was pared by 4 bases and J by 5 bases, with 18 bases between. There are 15 residues in the CDR3. V usage is TRBV5-8 and J usage is TRBJ2-5; a possible D gene is TRBD1 (6 bases). The specimen sequenced was blood, either unsorted or a sorted T cell fraction (not recorded which). This clonotype was sampled from a human donor who was either an allogeneic HSCT recipient or a stem cell or donor lymphocyte infusion donor (not recorded which). It is not recorded whose cells these are; they may come from a transplant donor. The DNA of the CDR3 is TGTGCCAGCAGCGCTTACAGGGCGGTCGTGGAGACCCAGTACTTC. This translates into CASSAYRAVVETQYF.